This TCR beta chain was captured by sequencing in a study of cytomegalovirus exposure and HLA in healthy donors (dated by TCRdb to the late 2010s). Notes on the research overall: An earlier analysis of approximately 600 of the donors reported 250 to 350 Gb of sequence data and 100 million to 130 million unique TCR beta sequences from some 180 million T cells. Roughly 310 gigabases of sequencing data and approximately 93 million unique TCR sequences were included in an early release covering several hundred HLA-typed donors. Of the 300 to 400 genotyped donors, around 81% fell in the genetic ancestry cluster associated with self-reported Caucasian donors. The study aimed to test whether cataloging public T cell receptors could reveal signatures of past pathogen exposure. Using immunosequencing, the study profiled T cell repertoires from roughly 650 subjects and related those repertoires to cytomegalovirus serostatus. Along with the roughly 670-subject first cohort, a separate validation cohort of over a hundred different subjects was used. To predict cytomegalovirus infection status, the study brought together high-throughput TCR immunosequencing, statistical association of individual TCRs with disease status, and machine learning. To study patterns of TCR occurrence, a later analysis re-analyzed previously published TCR beta repertoires from several hundred donors and added high-resolution HLA genotyping. In the later analysis, no new phenotypic data were used to find candidate immune exposures; instead, reliance was placed on TCR beta sequences and their occurrence across donors. In an earlier analysis of 587 of the donors, high-throughput TCR beta sequencing was used to judge whether each TCR beta V gene segment behaved as functional or pseudogenic. Donor age, sex, ethnicity and CMV serostatus were compiled together with the repertoire data. A later genetic analysis used genome-wide SNP genotypes for about 60% of the roughly 700 donors, treating that subset as a discovery cohort. All discovery cohort repertoires had been generated using a single sequencing platform. Both class I and class II loci were covered by HLA typing, at four-digit resolution. Typing coverage varied by locus: about 620-630 donors for A, B, C, DRB1 and DQB1; some 520 for DQA1; about 570 for DPA1; about 450 for DPB1. A handful of DR-DQ haplotypes were handled as single units for association and clustering because linkage in the cohort was strong. Among over 350 genotyped donors of the cohort, an average of about 240,000 unique TCR beta nucleotide sequences were sequenced per donor, around 20% of them non-productive. Beyond this particular receptor, the publication reports: This cohort had only TCR beta chains sequenced, and the lack of alpha or paired-chain data limited which features could be detected. In both the original and validation cohorts, the classifier was reported to diagnose cytomegalovirus status with high specificity and sensitivity. Correlated functional status among segregating V segments might be attributable to linkage disequilibrium, but an unknown experimental factor could not be ruled out. Assigning TCR associations to individual alleles was difficult when HLA alleles, especially DR and DQ, strongly co-occurred. In a later analysis, HLA-associated TCR beta chains showed more clonal expansion and lower generation probabilities than non-associated chains that were equally common. According to a later analysis, most CMV-associated TCR beta chains appeared to be HLA-restricted, and the HLA associations seemed to be driven largely by CMV exposure. Three of the identified cytomegalovirus-associated TCR beta chains were confirmed in vitro to be specific for cytomegalovirus antigens. An association between a missense DCLRE1C variant and V-gene and J-gene trimming of TCR beta chains was found in a later genetic analysis and replicated in an independent cohort. Because HLA typing was unavailable for some donors at each locus, only the typed subset was used in association tests. In an earlier analysis of about 600 of the donors, most TCR beta V segments appeared in productive rearrangements about 90% or about 30% of the time, broadly matching IMGT annotations. A group of highly shared sequence variants was considered likely to be a technical artifact of the sequencing pipeline. Approximately 16 rarely observed V segments, including chromosome 9 orphons, were excluded from the earlier analysis of several hundred of the donors because counts were too low. A further reported finding was that TCR beta sequences accurately predicted the HLA-A and HLA-B alleles for most subjects in the first cohort. Presence/absence analyses assumed roughly uniform sequencing depth across donors, an assumption that may not hold. Most TCR sequences were observed very rarely across donors, whereas some public TCRs were present in many individuals. In a later analysis, TCR association rates were found to vary across HLA loci, with the most associated TCRs seen for DRB1 alleles and the fewest for HLA-C alleles. In a later analysis, around 15,000 TCR beta sequences were associated with specific HLA alleles at a false discovery rate of 0.05. The authors suggested that the approach could potentially be generalized to other disease states and immunological phenotypes. The study gave a list of under 200 TCR beta chains associated with cytomegalovirus. In a later genetic analysis, fewer N-insertions in productive TCRs were reported among donors in an Asian-associated ancestry cluster than the approximately 670-donor mean. In a later analysis, several top co-occurrence clusters were reported to appear linked to parvovirus B19, influenza, CMV and Epstein-Barr virus. Some IMGT-functional V segments, including TRBV6-2 and TRBV6-3, could not be told apart with the 87-base-pair reads, so those segments were excluded. For the cohort, immune exposure information was limited to CMV serostatus.

The sample holds a few counts of this clone. Its specific antigen is unknown. No much larger clonotype is one base removed from it; base qualities were not supplied. The cohort comprised some 700 healthy bone marrow donors. All cohort members were sampled while nominally healthy, although unrecorded immune exposures were likely present. The donor was CMV seropositive and belonged to the group of more than 250 seropositive cohort members. A peripheral blood sample was collected from each donor, and TCR beta sequencing was performed on peripheral blood mononuclear cells. Genomic DNA was extracted from the blood cell samples with the Qiagen DNeasy Blood Extraction Kit. Library method: the immunoSEQ multiplex PCR assay. A mixture of 60 forward primers for TCR Vbeta segments and 13 reverse primers for TCR Jbeta segments was used in the multiplex PCR. The CDR3 region of rearranged TCR beta genes was amplified from genomic DNA by a multiplex PCR assay. The Illumina HiSeq System was used to sequence the amplified TCR beta libraries as 87-base-pair reads. The source study handled its data this way. Across the 600 to 700 repertoires, a later analysis counted approximately 83 million unique TCR beta chains, roughly 11 million of which were shared by at least two donors. Raw reads were error-corrected and collapsed into unique sequences by a nearest-neighbor algorithm in which closely related sequences were merged to remove PCR and sequencing errors. CDR3 sequences were aligned to IMGT reference sequences to assign V, D and J gene segments. For a sequence to be retained, at least a six-nucleotide match to both a V gene segment and a J gene segment was required. A rearrangement was called productive if the CDR3 had no stop codons and remained in frame with V and J, and every other rearrangement was called non-productive. Following IMGT convention, CDR3 was defined as the stretch from the second conserved V-encoded cysteine up to the conserved J-encoded phenylalanine. Sequences without an unambiguous match to a single V gene segment were excluded from the earlier analysis of 500 to 700 of the donors. In an earlier analysis of some 590 of the donors, a V segment was called functional when productive rearrangements were above 56.7%, and segregating when the standard deviation between donors exceeded 5%. To diagnose cytomegalovirus status from the catalog of TCR beta chain sequences, a statistical classification framework was built. In a later analysis, TCR nucleotide sequences were compared against IMGT/GENE-DB human TR gene sequences so that V and J genes could be assigned. In a later analysis, CDR3 sequences and most-parsimonious VDJ recombination scenarios were assigned using the TCRdist pipeline. A later analysis defined each TCR beta chain by its CDR3 amino acid sequence plus V-gene family, and excluded reads lacking a unique V-gene family. As a way to deal with suspected cross-contamination and a sequencing artifact, a later analysis dropped nearly 600 nucleotide sequences that were highly shared and had low generation probability. In a later analysis, a clonal expansion index was calculated for each public chain from normalized within-repertoire ranks of inferred template counts. A later analysis computed generation probabilities with a VDJ recombination model fitted to out-of-frame rearrangements, and checked the results against IGoR. In a later analysis, TCR-TCR, TCR-HLA and TCR-CMV co-occurrence was scored with hypergeometric tests, and a repertoire-size bias correction was applied to TCR pairs. In a later analysis, false discovery rates were estimated by permuting HLA or CMV assignments 20 times. In a later analysis, co-occurring TCRs were grouped using DBSCAN, with TCRdist sequence similarity added in when clustering inside HLA-allele-positive subsets. For co-occurrence clustering, repertoires with fewer than 30,000 or more than 120,000 public chains were excluded, along with five repertoires with anomalous nucleotide sharing. This immuneACCESS table, as held by TCRdb, lists in-frame sequences with V and J called but not all clones. Of the missing ones, under half trace to an unresolved V gene in checked studies; the others have no known cause. V and J calls and clone size come straight from that table; D and trimming were deduced from the DNA. A total of under 200,000 clones appear in this sample, 75% of them only once. Around 8% of the sample rests with the top ten.

CDR1 is given as SGHVS and CDR2 as FNYEAQ, both from the germline V gene. V has 5 bases trimmed and J has 3 bases trimmed; junction bases matching no gene number 4. CDR3 length: 14 amino acids, cysteine to phenylalanine. Solely the CDR3 DNA is kept, with 42 bases framed from the first base. This clonotype was obtained from a woman aged 40 to 55 in good health and CMV-seropositive. The sequence links TRBV7-6 to TRBJ2-7, with 10 bases matching TRBD1. Source material: PBMCs. The DNA sequence reads TGTGCCAGCAGCGCGGGACAGGGGTTCTACGAGCAGTACTTC. Translated, it gives CASSAGQGFYEQYF. The full variable domain, with segments outside the CDR3 supplied by the reference TRBV7-6 and TRBJ2-7 proteins, appears as GAGVSQSPRYKVTKRGQDVALRCDPISGHVSLYWYRQALGQGPEFLTYFNYEAQQDKSGLPNDRFSAERPEGSISTLTIQRTEQRDSAMYRCASSAGQGFYEQYFGPGTRLTVT.